The rows below give T cell receptor beta chains drawn from one sample of a study of T-cell memory formation after mild COVID-19. TCRdb recomputed calls from the 5' RACE reads with MiXCR, one row per CDR3 protein. This table holds around 200,000 distinct CDR3 sequences, 8% to 11% found once. Material: PBMCs or a T cell subset sorted from them (not recorded which). The receptors come from a man younger than 35 who had mild COVID-19 (a few samples of this study predate the infection). Cell type and time point are not known. Both conserved end residues are part of each CDR3. The D gene is left open where the match is weak. Size tells how often a clone was seen (once, few, many) or the class of an expanded clone, and some rows leave it out.

clone_size | d_call | j_call | v_call | cdr3_nt | cdr3_aa
few | TRBD1 | TRBJ2-5 | TRBV29-1 | TGCAGCGTCGCCGGGACAGACCAAGAGACCCAGTACTTC | CSVAGTDQETQYF
- | TRBD2 | TRBJ2-1 | TRBV9 | TGTGCCAGCAGCGTAGCCAGCGGGGGGGCCAGCGGTGAGCAGTTCTTC | CASSVASGGASGEQFF
- | - | TRBJ1-4 | TRBV5-1 | TGCGCCAGCAGCTTGGAGGGGGGACGGACTGCAGTGGCGGTGTTTTTT | CASSLEGGRTAVAVFF
many | TRBD2 | TRBJ2-1 | TRBV3-1 | TGTGCCAGCAGCCTTTCTAGCGGGGGCTTTTACAATGAGCAGTTCTTC | CASSLSSGGFYNEQFF
- | - | TRBJ1-1 | TRBV6-6 | TGTGCCAGCAGTTACCCATTAACCAACACTGAAGCTTTCTTT | CASSYPLTNTEAFF
- | - | TRBJ1-1 | TRBV5-1 | TGCGCCAGCAGCTTGGATGGGGGCCTGAACACTGAAGCTTTCTTT | CASSLDGGLNTEAFF
- | - | TRBJ2-3 | TRBV18 | TGTGCCAGCTCACCAACAACAGGGGAGGCAGATACGCAGTATTTT | CASSPTTGEADTQYF
many | TRBD2 | TRBJ2-1 | TRBV12-5 | TGTGCTAGCTATCGGGAGGGGCTCAATGAGCAGTTCTTC | CASYREGLNEQFF
few | - | TRBJ1-5 | TRBV7-9 | TGTGCCAGCAGCCTCGCAGGGGCTTTAAATCAGCCCCAGCATTTT | CASSLAGALNQPQHF
- | - | TRBJ2-2 | TRBV24-1 | TGTGCCACCAGTGCCTCCCAGGGGCGAACCGGGGAGCTGTTTTTT | CATSASQGRTGELFF
few | TRBD1 | TRBJ1-5 | TRBV7-2 | TGTGCCAGCAGCCGCCTTGGGGACAGTATCAATCAGCCCCAGCATTTT | CASSRLGDSINQPQHF
- | - | TRBJ2-2 | TRBV5-5 | TGTGCCAGCAGCTCTACCACTACTTCACAGGGCGCCGGGGAGCTGTTTTTT | CASSSTTTSQGAGELFF
many | - | TRBJ2-7 | TRBV5-1 | TGCGCCAGCAGCTTACCACAGTCCTACGAGCAGTACTTC | CASSLPQSYEQYF
many | - | TRBJ2-2 | TRBV12-3/TRBV12-4 | TGTGCCAGCAGTTTATGGGACACCGGGGAGCTGTTTTTT | CASSLWDTGELFF
- | - | TRBJ1-1 | TRBV5-1 | TGCGCCAGCCGCGTCGAAGCGAACACTGAAGCTTTCTTT | CASRVEANTEAFF
- | - | TRBJ1-3 | TRBV5-1 | TGCGCCAGCAGCTTGGGGGTACGAAACACCATATATTTT | CASSLGVRNTIYF
- | TRBD2 | TRBJ2-1 | TRBV20-1 | TGCAGTGCTAGAGATCGGGCTAGCGGCCCCAAGCAGTTCTTC | CSARDRASGPKQFF
many | TRBD1 | TRBJ2-1 | TRBV4-1 | TGCGCCAGCAGCCAAGAACCCGGACAGGGTAGGAATGAGCAGTTCTTC | CASSQEPGQGRNEQFF
- | - | TRBJ1-4 | TRBV20-1 | TGCAGTGCTGCGAGGGGGGCGCGGGTGCGCGAAAAACTGTTTTTT | CSAARGARVREKLFF
- | - | TRBJ1-4 | TRBV20-1 | TGCAGTGCTTCTCAAGCAGGACACCGAATCTGGGATCATGAAAAACTGTTTTTT | CSASQAGHRIWDHEKLFF
- | - | TRBJ1-2 | TRBV15 | TGTGCCACCAGCAGGGGGTATGGCTACACCTTC | CATSRGYGYTF
- | - | TRBJ1-6 | TRBV7-2 | TGTGCCAGCAGCTACCGTAATTCACCCCTCCACTTT | CASSYRNSPLHF
- | - | TRBJ1-6 | TRBV12-3/TRBV12-4 | TGTGCCAGCCGAACAGGGCGGTCACCCCTCCACTTT | CASRTGRSPLHF
- | - | TRBJ2-1 | TRBV25-1 | TGTGCCAGCAGCCCCCGACTAGATTCCCATGAGCAGTTCTTC | CASSPRLDSHEQFF
few | - | TRBJ2-3 | TRBV3-1 | TGTGCCAGCAGCCAAAGGGAGATGCCGCAGTATTTT | CASSQREMPQYF
few | TRBD1 | TRBJ1-6 | TRBV7-2 | TGTGCCAGCAGCTTTATACAGGGGAGCCCCCTCCACTTT | CASSFIQGSPLHF
few | TRBD1 | TRBJ2-1 | TRBV5-1 | TGCGCCAGCAGCACTGGGACAGGGATGGGGAATGAGCAGTTCTTC | CASSTGTGMGNEQFF